These 15 T cell receptor beta chains came from one sample sequenced in a study of blood T cell repertoires in COVID-19 (dated by TCRdb to about 2020). Preparation of the library involved the immunoSEQ multiplex PCR assay. TCRdb limited this immuneACCESS table to in-frame rearrangements with V and J called. A share of clones is missing; checked studies link under half to unresolved V genes, and the rest is unexplained. This sample gives approximately 300,000 clones in total; about 85% of them show up just once. The ten top clones hold under 2% of the sample. Sequencing was carried out using PBMCs or T cells enriched from blood (not recorded which). The receptor source for this set is a woman aged 25 to 39 who had been exposed to COVID-19.

The CDR3 region has the DNA TGTGCCAGCAGTTACAGTAGGCAGCGGGAGACCCAGTACTTC. Its protein is CASSYSRQRETQYF. This chain connects TRBV6-5 to TRBJ2-5; D might be TRBD2 (5 bases). Germline V CDR1 and CDR2: MNHEY, SVGAGI. The CDR3 length is 14 residues. V lost 2 bases, J lost 5 bases, and 12 bases lay in between.

This chain links TRBV19 with TRBJ1-6; D perhaps matches TRBD1 (5 bases). V was trimmed by 3 bases and J by 7 bases, leaving 16 bases between them. CDR1 is LNHDA, CDR2 SQIVND, per germline (reference sequence). The CDR3 length is 16 residues. The CDR3: CASSMGRDWGNSPLHF. CDR3 DNA: TGTGCCAGTAGTATGGGCAGGGATTGGGGCAATTCACCCCTCCACTTT.

This clone was seen more than once but under ten times. The chain combines TRBV4-2 with TRBJ2-1, with 11 bases matching TRBD2. The trim removed 3 bases at V and 8 bases at J, leaving 9 bases unmatched. The germline gives CDR1 LGHNA, CDR2 YNFKEQ. The length of the CDR3 is 16 residues. This CDR3 is CASSQNSGRGAHEQFF. In DNA form, the CDR3 reads TGTGCCAGCAGCCAGAATAGCGGGAGGGGGGCACATGAGCAGTTCTTC.

The rearrangement joins TRBV30 to TRBJ2-7; tentative D call: TRBD2 (5 bases). Germline values: CDR1 GTSNPN, CDR2 SVGIG (reference sequence). Trimming shortened V by 5 bases and J by 7 bases, and 12 bases separated the two germline ends. The CDR3 contains 11 residues. CDR3 region: CAWGLGGEQYF. CDR3 in DNA: TGTGCCTGGGGGCTCGGCGGGGAGCAGTACTTC. Variable domain in full (rest from reference TRBV30 and TRBJ2-7): SQTIHQWPATLVQPVGSPLSLECTVEGTSNPNLYWYRQAAGRGLQLLFYSVGIGQISSEVPQNLSASRPQDRQFILSSKKLLLSDSGFYLCAWGLGGEQYFGPGTRLTVT.

In its sample, this clone was seen a few times. The chain joins TRBV28 to TRBJ1-5; TRBD1 is a possible D gene (6 bases). Trimming removed 1 base from V and 6 bases from J, with 13 bases in between. Germline V gives CDR1 MDHEN, CDR2 SYDVKM. This CDR3 contains 15 residues. The CDR3 DNA reads TGTGCCAGCAGTTTATTTCGGGGGGGCACTCAGCCCCAGCATTTT. Residues: CASSLFRGGTQPQHF.

The chain has TRBV6-1 and TRBJ2-7, with D possibly TRBD2 on 7 matching bases. Germline assignment: CDR1 MNHNS and CDR2 SASEGT. Trimming shortened V by 2 bases and J by 3 bases, and 17 bases separated the two germline ends. The CDR3 is made up of 16 amino acids. The DNA of the CDR3 is TGTGCCAGCAGTGAATTATTGGGGGGGCGCGGCTACGAGCAGTACTTC. Residues: CASSELLGGRGYEQYF.

The chain carries TRBV24-1 and TRBJ2-1; 9 bases line up with TRBD1. Germline V gene lookup returns CDR1 KGHDR and CDR2 SFDVKD. The CDR3 sequence is 14 residues long. Trimming removed 3 bases from V and 10 bases from J; junction bases left unmatched: 6. CDR3 amino acids: CATSDAGQGWEQFF. CDR3 bases: TGTGCCACCAGTGATGCGGGACAGGGATGGGAGCAGTTCTTC.

Only one count was recorded for this clone. The chain is built from TRBV5-4 and TRBJ1-2, with 10 bases lining up with TRBD1. The V and J ends lost 0 bases and 3 bases, in that order; junction bases with no gene match: 2. The CDR3 spans 15 residues. The germline CDR1 and CDR2 sequences are SGHNT and YYREEE (reference sequence). CDR3: CASSLGGTGDYGYTF. The CDR3 DNA sequence: TGTGCCAGCAGCTTGGGGGGGACAGGGGACTATGGCTACACCTTC.

The gene calls are TRBV11-2 and TRBJ1-1; perhaps TRBD1 as D (6 bases). With 6 bases removed from V and 3 bases from J, the gap between germline ends came to 11 bases. The length of the CDR3 is 13 residues. From germline, CDR1 is SGHAT and CDR2 FQNNGV. The CDR3 here is CASSTYRDTEAFF. DNA for the CDR3: TGTGCCAGCAGTACATACAGGGACACTGAAGCTTTCTTT.

Here the CDR3 DNA reads TGTGCCAGCAGTGTGGGACAGGGGAGCTCCTACGAGCAGTACTTC. Translating gives CASSVGQGSSYEQYF. The gene calls are TRBV27 and TRBJ2-7, with 10 bases lining up with TRBD1. This CDR3 is built from 15 residues. With V trimmed by 5 bases and J by 0 bases, 4 bases remained unmatched. The germline CDR1 and CDR2 sequences are MNHEY and SMNVEV (reference sequence).

The chain is built from TRBV5-8 and TRBJ2-7; perhaps TRBD2 as D (6 bases). Per germline, CDR1 SGHTS and CDR2 YDEGEE. V gave up 6 bases and J gave up 2 bases, with 18 bases separating them. The CDR3 sequence is 15 residues long. CDR3 bases: TGTGCCAGCACACGAGTTACTGGCGGGACCTACGAGCAGTACTTC. Translation: CASTRVTGGTYEQYF.

As DNA, the CDR3 is TGCGCCAGCAGCTCGGGACAGGGTTCTTGGGAGACCCAGTACTTC. This codes for CASSSGQGSWETQYF. The J gene is TRBJ2-5, the V gene TRBV5-1; TRBD1 matches at 9 bases. Trimming removed 3 bases from V and 5 bases from J; junction bases left unmatched: 8. Germline V gene lookup returns CDR1 SGHRS and CDR2 YFSETQ. The CDR3 loop spans 15 amino acids.

The chain joins TRBV6-1 to TRBJ1-4, with 7 nucleotides matching TRBD1. The CDR3 has 17 residues. The J segment lost 8 bases and the V segment lost 4 bases, leaving 16 bases of the junction unmatched. Germline V gene lookup returns CDR1 MNHNS and CDR2 SASEGT. CDR3 DNA: TGTGCCAGCAGTGCGCTTGACAGGGACCTAAGGCGAGAAAAACTGTTTTTT. Translated, it gives CASSALDRDLRREKLFF.

The rearrangement links TRBV6-5 to TRBJ1-4, with a tentative D call TRBD1 (6 bases). Germline V gene lookup returns CDR1 MNHEY and CDR2 SVGAGI. Trimming took 5 bases from V and 7 from J, leaving 14 bases between them. There are 14 residues in the CDR3. CDR3 protein: CASSPDRRSEKLFF. In DNA, the CDR3 is TGTGCCAGCAGTCCCGACAGGAGGAGTGAAAAACTGTTTTTT.

This clone was detected only once. This chain joins TRBV5-1 and TRBJ2-5, with 12 bases fitting TRBD1. The CDR3 has 17 residues. The V segment lost 2 bases and the J segment 5 bases; nucleotides outside the gene matches: 10. Germline V gene lookup returns CDR1 SGHRS and CDR2 YFSETQ. The CDR3 nucleotides are TGCGCCAGCAGCTTAGGGACAGGGGGCGCTATGTCGGAGACCCAGTACTTC. Its protein is CASSLGTGGAMSETQYF.